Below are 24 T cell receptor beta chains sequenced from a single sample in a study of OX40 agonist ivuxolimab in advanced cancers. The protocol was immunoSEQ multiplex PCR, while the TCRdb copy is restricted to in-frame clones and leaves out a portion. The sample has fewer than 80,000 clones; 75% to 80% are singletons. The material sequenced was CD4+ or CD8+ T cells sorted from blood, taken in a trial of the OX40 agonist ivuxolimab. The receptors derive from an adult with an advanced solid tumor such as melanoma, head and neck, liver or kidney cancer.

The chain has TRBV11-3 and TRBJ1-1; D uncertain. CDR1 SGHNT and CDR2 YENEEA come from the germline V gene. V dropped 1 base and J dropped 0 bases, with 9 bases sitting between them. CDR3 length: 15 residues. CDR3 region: CASSLAGFMNTEAFF. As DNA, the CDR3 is TGTGCCAGCAGCTTAGCTGGATTTATGAACACTGAAGCTTTCTTT.

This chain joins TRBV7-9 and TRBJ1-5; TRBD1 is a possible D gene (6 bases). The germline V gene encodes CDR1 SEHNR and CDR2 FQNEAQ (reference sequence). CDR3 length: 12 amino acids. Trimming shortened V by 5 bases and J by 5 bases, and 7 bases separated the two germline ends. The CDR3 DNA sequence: TGTGCCAGCAGCCGGACAGATCAGCCCCAGCATTTT. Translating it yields CASSRTDQPQHF.

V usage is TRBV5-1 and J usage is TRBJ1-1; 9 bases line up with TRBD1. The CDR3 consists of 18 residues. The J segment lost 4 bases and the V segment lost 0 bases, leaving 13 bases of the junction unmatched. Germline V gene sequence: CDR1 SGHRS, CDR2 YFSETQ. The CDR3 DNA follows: TGCGCCAGCAGCTTGGCCCGCAACCCCGGGACAGGGCTCACTGAAGCTTTCTTT. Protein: CASSLARNPGTGLTEAFF.

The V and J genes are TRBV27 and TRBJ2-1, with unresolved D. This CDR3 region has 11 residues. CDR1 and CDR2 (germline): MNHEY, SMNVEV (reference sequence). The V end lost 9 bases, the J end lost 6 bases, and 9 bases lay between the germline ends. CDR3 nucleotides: TGTGCCAGTGCTAGAGGCAATGAGCAGTTCTTC. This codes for CASARGNEQFF.

CDR3 coding DNA: TGCGCCAGCAGCCGATCGGACAGGGAGGATACGCAGTATTTT. It translates to CASSRSDREDTQYF. This sequence joins TRBV5-1 and TRBJ2-3; 8 nucleotides align to TRBD1. The CDR3 totals 14 residues. Germline loops: CDR1 SGHRS, CDR2 YFSETQ. The junction had 7 bases not matched to a gene; V was cut back by 4 bases and J by 6 bases.

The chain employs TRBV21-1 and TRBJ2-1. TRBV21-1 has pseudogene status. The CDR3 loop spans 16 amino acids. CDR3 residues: CASSKSLQSTGTEQFF. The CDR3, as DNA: TGTGCCAGCAGCAAAAGCCTCCAGAGCACTGGGACTGAGCAGTTCTTC.

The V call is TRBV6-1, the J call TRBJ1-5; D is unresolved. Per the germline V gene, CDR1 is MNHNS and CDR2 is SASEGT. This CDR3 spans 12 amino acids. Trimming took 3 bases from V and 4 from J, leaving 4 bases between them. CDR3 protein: CASSDRNQPQHF. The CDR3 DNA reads TGTGCCAGCAGTGACAGGAATCAGCCCCAGCATTTT.

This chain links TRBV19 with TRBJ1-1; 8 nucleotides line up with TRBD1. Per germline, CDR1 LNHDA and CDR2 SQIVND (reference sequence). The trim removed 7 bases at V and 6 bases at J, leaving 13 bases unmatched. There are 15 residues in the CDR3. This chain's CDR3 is CASTEAGGVAAEAFF. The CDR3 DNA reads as TGTGCCAGTACGGAGGCAGGGGGCGTCGCAGCTGAAGCTTTCTTT.

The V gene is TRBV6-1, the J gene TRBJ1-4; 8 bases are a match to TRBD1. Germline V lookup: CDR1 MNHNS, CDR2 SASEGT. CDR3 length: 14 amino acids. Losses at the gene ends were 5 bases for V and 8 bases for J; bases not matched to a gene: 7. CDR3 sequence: CASSTGGNQEKLFF. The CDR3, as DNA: TGTGCCAGCAGTACAGGGGGTAATCAAGAAAAACTGTTTTTT.

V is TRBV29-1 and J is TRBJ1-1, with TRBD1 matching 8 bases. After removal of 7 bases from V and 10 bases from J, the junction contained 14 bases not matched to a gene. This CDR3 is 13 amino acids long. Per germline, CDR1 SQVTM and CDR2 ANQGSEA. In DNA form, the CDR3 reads TGCAGCGGGGTACAGGGGGTATCTTCCGGAGCTTTCTTT. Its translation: CSGVQGVSSGAFF.

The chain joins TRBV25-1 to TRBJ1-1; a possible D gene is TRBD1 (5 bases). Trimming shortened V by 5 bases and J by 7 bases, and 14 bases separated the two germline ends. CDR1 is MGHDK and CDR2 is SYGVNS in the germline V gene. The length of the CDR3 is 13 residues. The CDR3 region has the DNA TGTGCCAGCAGTCCCTGGGGGGGGATTGAAGCTTTCTTT. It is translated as CASSPWGGIEAFF.

The CDR3 is CASSFSLGGGDTQYF. As DNA, the CDR3 is TGTGCCAGCAGCTTCTCCTTGGGCGGGGGAGATACGCAGTATTTT. This chain connects TRBV11-2 to TRBJ2-3; 7 bases are shared with TRBD2. Germline V gene data show CDR1 as SGHAT and CDR2 as FQNNGV. CDR3 size: 15 residues. The V gene end was trimmed by 3 bases and the J gene end by 5 bases; junction bases not matched to a gene: 8.

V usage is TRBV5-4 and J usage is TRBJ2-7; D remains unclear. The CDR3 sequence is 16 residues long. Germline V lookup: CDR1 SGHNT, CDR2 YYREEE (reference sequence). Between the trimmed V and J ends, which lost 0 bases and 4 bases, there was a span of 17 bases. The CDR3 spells CASSLGVDARSYEQYF. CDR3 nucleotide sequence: TGTGCCAGCAGCTTGGGAGTGGACGCCCGGAGTTACGAGCAGTACTTC.

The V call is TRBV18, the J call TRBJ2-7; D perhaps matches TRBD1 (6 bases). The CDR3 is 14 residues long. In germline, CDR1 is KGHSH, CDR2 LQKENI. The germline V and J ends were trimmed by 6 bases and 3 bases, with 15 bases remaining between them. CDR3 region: CASSPRQDHYEQYF. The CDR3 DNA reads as TGTGCCAGCTCTCCGCGACAGGACCACTACGAGCAGTACTTC.

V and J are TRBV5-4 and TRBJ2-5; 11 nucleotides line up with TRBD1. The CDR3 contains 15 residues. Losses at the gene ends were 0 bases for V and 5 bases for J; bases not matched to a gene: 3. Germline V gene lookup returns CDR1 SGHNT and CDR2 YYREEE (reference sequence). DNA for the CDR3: TGTGCCAGCAGCTTGGGGGGACAGGGGGTTGAGACCCAGTACTTC. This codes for CASSLGGQGVETQYF.

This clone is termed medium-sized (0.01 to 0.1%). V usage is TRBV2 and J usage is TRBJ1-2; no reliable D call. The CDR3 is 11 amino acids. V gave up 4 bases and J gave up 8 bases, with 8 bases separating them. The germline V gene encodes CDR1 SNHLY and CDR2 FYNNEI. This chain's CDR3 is CASSAAWGYTF. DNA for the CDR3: TGTGCCAGCAGTGCCGCATGGGGCTACACCTTC.

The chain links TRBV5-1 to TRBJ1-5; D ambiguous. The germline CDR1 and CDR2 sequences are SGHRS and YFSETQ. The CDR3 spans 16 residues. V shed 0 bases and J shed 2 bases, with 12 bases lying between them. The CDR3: CASSLDSGLGNQPQHF. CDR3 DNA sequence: TGCGCCAGCAGCTTGGACAGTGGCTTGGGCAATCAGCCCCAGCATTTT.

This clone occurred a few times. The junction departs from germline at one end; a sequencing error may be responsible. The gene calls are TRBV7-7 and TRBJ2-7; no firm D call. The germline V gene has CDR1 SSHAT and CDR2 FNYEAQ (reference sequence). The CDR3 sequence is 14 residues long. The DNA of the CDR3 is TGTGCTAGCAGCCCGACCTTTAGCACCTACGAGCAGTACTTC. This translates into CASSPTFSTYEQYF.

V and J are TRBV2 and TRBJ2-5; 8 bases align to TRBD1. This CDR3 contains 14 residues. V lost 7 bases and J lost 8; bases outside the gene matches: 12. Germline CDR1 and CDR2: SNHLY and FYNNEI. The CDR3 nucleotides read TGTGCCAGCATTAACCCCGGGACAGGCTTAACCCAGTACTTC. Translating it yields CASINPGTGLTQYF.

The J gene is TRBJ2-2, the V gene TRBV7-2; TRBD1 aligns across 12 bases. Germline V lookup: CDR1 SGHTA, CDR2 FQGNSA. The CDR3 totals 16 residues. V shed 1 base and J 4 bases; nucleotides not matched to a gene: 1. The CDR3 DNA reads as TGTGCCAGCAGCTTAGGGGGACAGGGGGCCACCGGGGAGCTGTTTTTT. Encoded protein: CASSLGGQGATGELFF.

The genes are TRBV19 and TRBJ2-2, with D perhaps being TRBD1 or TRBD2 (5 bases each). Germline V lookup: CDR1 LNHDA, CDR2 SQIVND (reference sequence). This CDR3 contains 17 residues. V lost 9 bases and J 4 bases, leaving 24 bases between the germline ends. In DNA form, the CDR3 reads TGTGCCAGCTCCCCCCAGAGCGGTTGGGGCTCCACCGGGGAGCTGTTTTTT. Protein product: CASSPQSGWGSTGELFF.

The CDR3 here is CASSVGQIRAGSAKNIQYF. The CDR3 DNA follows: TGTGCCAGCAGCGTAGGTCAGATTCGGGCAGGGTCAGCCAAAAACATTCAGTACTTC. The V call is TRBV9, the J call TRBJ2-4, with D possibly TRBD1 on 5 matching bases. Per the germline V gene, CDR1 is SGDLS and CDR2 is YYNGEE. V dropped 0 bases and J dropped 0 bases, with 19 bases sitting between them. The CDR3 sequence is 19 residues long. The full variable domain, with the rest looked up from reference TRBV9 and TRBJ2-4, is DSGVTQTPKHLITATGQRVTLRCSPRSGDLSVYWYQQSLDQGLQFLIQYYNGEERAKGNILERFSAQQFPDLHSELNLSSLELGDSALYFCASSVGQIRAGSAKNIQYFGAGTRLSVL.

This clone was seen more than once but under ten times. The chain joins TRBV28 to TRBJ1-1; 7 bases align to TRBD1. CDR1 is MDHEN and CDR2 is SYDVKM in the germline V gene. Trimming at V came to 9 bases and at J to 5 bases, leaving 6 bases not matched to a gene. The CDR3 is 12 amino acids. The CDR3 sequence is CASITGVTEAFF. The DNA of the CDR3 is TGTGCCAGTATTACAGGGGTGACTGAAGCTTTCTTT.

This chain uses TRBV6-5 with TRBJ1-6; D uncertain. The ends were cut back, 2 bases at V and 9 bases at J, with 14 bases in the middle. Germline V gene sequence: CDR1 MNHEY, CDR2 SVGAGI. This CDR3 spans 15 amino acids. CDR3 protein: CASSYSGIQISPLHF. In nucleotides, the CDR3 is TGTGCCAGCAGTTACAGCGGGATCCAAATTTCACCCCTCCACTTT.